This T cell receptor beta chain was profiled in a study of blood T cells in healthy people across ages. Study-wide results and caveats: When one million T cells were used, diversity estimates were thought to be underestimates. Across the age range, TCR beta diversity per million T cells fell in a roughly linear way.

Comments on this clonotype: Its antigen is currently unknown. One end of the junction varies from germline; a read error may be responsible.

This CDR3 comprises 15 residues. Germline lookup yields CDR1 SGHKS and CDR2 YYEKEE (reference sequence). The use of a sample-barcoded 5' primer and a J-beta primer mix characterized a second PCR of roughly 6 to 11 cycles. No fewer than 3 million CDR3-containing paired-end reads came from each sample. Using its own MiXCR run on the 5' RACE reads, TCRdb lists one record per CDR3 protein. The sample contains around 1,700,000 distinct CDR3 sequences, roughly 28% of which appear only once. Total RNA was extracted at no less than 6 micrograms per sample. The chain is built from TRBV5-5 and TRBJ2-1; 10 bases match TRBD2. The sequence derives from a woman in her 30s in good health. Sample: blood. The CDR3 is CASIETAGGHNEQFF. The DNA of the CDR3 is TGCGCCAGCATCGAGACAGCGGGAGGGCACAATGAGCAGTTCTTC.